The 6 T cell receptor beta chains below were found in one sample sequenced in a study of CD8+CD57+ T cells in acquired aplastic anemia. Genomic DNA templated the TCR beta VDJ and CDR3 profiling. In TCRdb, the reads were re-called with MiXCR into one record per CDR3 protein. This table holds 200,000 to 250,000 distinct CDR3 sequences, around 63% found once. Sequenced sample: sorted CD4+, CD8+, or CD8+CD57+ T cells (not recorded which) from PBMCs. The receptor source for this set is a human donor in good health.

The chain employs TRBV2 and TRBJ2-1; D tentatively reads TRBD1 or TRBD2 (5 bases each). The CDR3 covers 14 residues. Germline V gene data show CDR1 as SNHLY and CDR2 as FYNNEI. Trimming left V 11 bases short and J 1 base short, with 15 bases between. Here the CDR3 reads CASNGDLSYNEQFF. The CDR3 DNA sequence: TGTGCCTCGAACGGGGACCTGTCCTACAATGAGCAGTTCTTC.

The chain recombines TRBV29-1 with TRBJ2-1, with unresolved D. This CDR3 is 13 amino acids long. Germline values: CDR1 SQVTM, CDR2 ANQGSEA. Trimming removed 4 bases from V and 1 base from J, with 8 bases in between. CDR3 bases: TGCAGCGTTGGGGCGGATTCCTACAATGAGCAGTTCTTC. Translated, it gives CSVGADSYNEQFF.

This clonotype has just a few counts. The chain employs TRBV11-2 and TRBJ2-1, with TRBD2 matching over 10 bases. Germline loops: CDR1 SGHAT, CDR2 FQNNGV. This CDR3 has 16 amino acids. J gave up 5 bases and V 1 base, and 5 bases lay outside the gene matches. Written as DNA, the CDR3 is TGTGCCAGCAGCTTAGGGCTACTAGCGGGGAACAATGAGCAGTTCTTC. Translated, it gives CASSLGLLAGNNEQFF.

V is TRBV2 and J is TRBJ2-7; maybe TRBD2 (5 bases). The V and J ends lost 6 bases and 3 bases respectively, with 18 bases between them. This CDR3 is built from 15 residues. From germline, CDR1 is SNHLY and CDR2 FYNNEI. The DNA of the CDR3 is TGTGCCAGCAGAGGAGCAGGACGGGGAGTCTACGAGCAGTACTTC. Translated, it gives CASRGAGRGVYEQYF.

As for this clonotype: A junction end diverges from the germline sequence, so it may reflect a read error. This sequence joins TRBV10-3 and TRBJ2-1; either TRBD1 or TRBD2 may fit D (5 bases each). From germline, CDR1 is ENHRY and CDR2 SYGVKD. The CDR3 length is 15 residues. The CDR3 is CASSHGARRGNEQFF. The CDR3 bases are TGTGCCAGCAGTCACGGGGCTAGAAGAGGCAATGAGCAGTTCTTC.

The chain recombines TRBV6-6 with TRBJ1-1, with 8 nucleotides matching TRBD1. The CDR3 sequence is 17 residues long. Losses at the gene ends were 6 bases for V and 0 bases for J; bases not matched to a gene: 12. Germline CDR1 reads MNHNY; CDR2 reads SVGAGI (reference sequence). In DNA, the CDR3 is TGTGCCAGCAGAGGACAGGGTCCCGATACGATGAACACTGAAGCTTTCTTT. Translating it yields CASRGQGPDTMNTEAFF.